This T cell receptor beta chain was captured in a study of blood T cell repertoires in COVID-19. There are 14 residues in the CDR3. V lost 3 bases and J lost 1, with 9 bases in between. Germline V gives CDR1 KGHSH, CDR2 LQKENI. The repertoire was sequenced with immunoSEQ multiplex PCR; TCRdb's copy has only in-frame clones and lacks some. The table lists roughly 190,000 clones, around nine tenths of them singletons. The chain is built from TRBV18 and TRBJ1-1; maybe TRBD1 (5 bases). The TCR comes from an older man with acute or convalescent COVID-19. Sequencing used peripheral blood. In nucleotides, the CDR3 is TGTGCCAGCTCACCTCTGGGGCGGAACACTGAAGCTTTCTTT. This encodes CASSPLGRNTEAFF.